This TCR beta chain emerged from a study of blood T cell repertoires in COVID-19. Across the study: Samples taken during acute and convalescent COVID-19 were collected in the United States, Italy and Spain. Sample material is recorded as cDNA or gDNA derived from T cells, B-cell-depleted T cells, or PBMCs.

The junction had 14 bases not matched to a gene; V was cut back by 7 bases and J by 5 bases. The CDR3 length is 17 residues. Germline V CDR1 and CDR2: KGHDR, SFDVKD. In the original processing: Reference gene primer amplification in the assay estimated nucleated cell counts. Repertoires were generated with immunoSEQ multiplex PCR, while TCRdb's copy carries only in-frame clones and drops some. The D gene and trimming were derived from the DNA, and the V and J assignments and clone size from that table. The sample has about 71,000 clones; roughly 80% are singletons. The sample was peripheral blood. The source of this sequence is a woman at least 80 years old with acute or convalescent COVID-19. This chain uses TRBV24-1 with TRBJ2-1; TRBD2 matches at 9 bases. This CDR3 reads CATSTPGVAGDDNEQFF. The CDR3 nucleotides read TGTGCCACCAGCACCCCAGGGGTAGCGGGAGATGACAATGAGCAGTTCTTC.